These 4 T cell receptor beta chains share one sample of origin, sequenced in a study of blood T cell repertoires in COVID-19. Assay used: immunoSEQ multiplex PCR; TCRdb lists only in-frame clones, some missing. This table has 95,000 to 150,000 clones, 70% to 90% appearing once. The sample was peripheral blood. These receptors all come from a man aged 40-49 years with acute or convalescent COVID-19.

The chain couples TRBV3-1 (or the pseudogene TRBV3-2) to TRBJ2-7; D may be TRBD1 (5 bases). CDR3 length equals 11 residues. Trimming pared 6 bases from V and 2 bases from J, leaving 5 bases between. CDR1 and CDR2 from the germline V gene are LGHDT and YNNKEL (reference sequence). CDR3 coding DNA: TGTGCCAGCAGGGGGCCCTACGAGCAGTACTTC. Amino acid sequence: CASRGPYEQYF.

The table lists this clone with a count of one. The chain combines TRBV4-3 with TRBJ1-2; 8 nucleotides align to TRBD1. Germline CDR1 is LGHNA and CDR2 is YSLEER. V shed 5 bases, J shed 7 bases, and the junction held 12 bases outside the gene matches. This CDR3 comprises 15 residues. The chain's CDR3 is CASSKRQGASAGYTF. CDR3 nucleotides: TGCGCCAGCAGCAAGCGCCAGGGGGCTAGTGCTGGCTACACCTTC.

The chain couples TRBV12-3 or TRBV12-4 to TRBJ1-2; the D gene is possibly TRBD1 (5 bases). The CDR3 spans 12 residues. V lost 4 bases and J 6 bases, leaving 9 bases between the germline ends. As DNA, the CDR3 is TGTGCCAGCAGTTCAGGGTTCGATGGCTACACCTTC. Translating it yields CASSSGFDGYTF.

The sample holds a few counts of this clone. The rearrangement uses TRBV6-6 and TRBJ1-3, with D unclear. Germline V lookup: CDR1 MNHNY, CDR2 SVGAGI (reference sequence). The length of the CDR3 is 16 residues. Trimming took 2 bases from V and 0 from J, leaving 11 bases between them. The CDR3 bases are TGTGCCAGCAGTTACGAGAGTAGCCACTCTGGAAACACCATATATTTT. This gives the protein CASSYESSHSGNTIYF.